These 23 T cell receptor beta chains were sequenced from one sample in a study of shared clonotypes between healthy human individuals. Sequenced by immunoSEQ multiplex PCR; TCRdb stores in-frame clones only, minus some. Of a few hundred thousand clones in the sample, more than 95% are singletons; the top ten hold about 0.06%. Sequencing was performed on naive CD4+ T cells sorted from blood. Subset meaning: CD45RA+ positively selected. These receptors were taken from a woman between 25 and 40 years old in good health.

The chain uses TRBV5-1 and TRBJ2-3, with 9 nucleotides matching TRBD2. The CDR3 consists of 16 residues. The V segment lost 5 bases and the J segment 4 bases; nucleotides outside the gene matches: 11. In germline, CDR1 is SGHRS, CDR2 YFSETQ. This chain's CDR3 is CASRHLAGRVADTQYF. The CDR3 region has the DNA TGCGCCAGCAGGCACCTAGCGGGACGAGTCGCAGATACGCAGTATTTT.

The chain is built from TRBV7-9 and TRBJ2-1; 11 bases are a match to TRBD2. CDR3 length: 16 amino acids. CDR1 and CDR2 (germline): SEHNR, FQNEAQ (reference sequence). V dropped 1 base and J dropped 6; count of bases not matched to a gene: 5. The chain's CDR3 is CASSLGTGTSGNEQFF. Written as DNA, the CDR3 is TGTGCCAGCAGCTTAGGGACCGGGACTAGCGGCAATGAGCAGTTCTTC.

This clone was detected only once. The rearrangement joins TRBV27 to TRBJ2-4, with TRBD1 as a possible D gene (6 bases). There are 17 residues in the CDR3. CDR1 is MNHEY and CDR2 is SMNVEV in the germline V gene (reference sequence). Trimming left V 5 bases short and J 0 bases short, with 17 bases between. CDR3 loop: CASSDSQGPLAKNIQYF. CDR3 DNA sequence: TGTGCCAGCAGTGACTCACAGGGACCTCTAGCCAAAAACATTCAGTACTTC.

The V and J genes are TRBV28 and TRBJ2-3, with 8 bases identical to TRBD2. V was clipped by 3 bases and J by 2 bases; unmatched bases: 22. The CDR3 covers 21 residues. Germline CDR1 and CDR2: MDHEN and SYDVKM. The CDR3 nucleotides read TGTGCCAGCAGTTTCCCGCGGGGGGCGGGAGGCCCTCACTTTACCACAGATACGCAGTATTTT. It encodes CASSFPRGAGGPHFTTDTQYF.

In nucleotides, the CDR3 is TGTGCCAGCAGCCTGACAGGGTGGTACACTGAAGCTTTCTTT. It encodes CASSLTGWYTEAFF. The gene calls are TRBV28 and TRBJ1-1, with 7 bases fitting TRBD1. The germline CDR1 and CDR2 sequences are MDHEN and SYDVKM. The ends lost 6 bases at V and 3 bases at J; junction bases unmatched: 7. The CDR3 sequence is 14 residues long. The variable domain in full, with the rest retrieved from reference TRBV28 and TRBJ1-1, is DVKVTQSSRYLVKRTGEKVFLECVQDMDHENMFWYRQDPGLGLRLIYFSYDVKMKEKGDIPEGYSVSREKKERFSLILESASTNQTSMYLCASSLTGWYTEAFFGQGTRLTVV.

This clone was observed a single time. In nucleotides, the CDR3 is TGTGCCAGCAGCCCTCTTAGCGGGGGCTCCTACAATGAGCAGTTCTTC. Protein sequence: CASSPLSGGSYNEQFF. The J gene is TRBJ2-1, the V gene TRBV14; the match to TRBD2 covers 9 bases. The CDR3 length is 16 residues. Losses at the gene ends were 4 bases for V and 0 bases for J; bases not matched to a gene: 4. Germline loops: CDR1 SGHDN, CDR2 FVKESK.

The rearrangement links TRBV10-3 to TRBJ2-7; D is unresolved. The germline gives CDR1 ENHRY, CDR2 SYGVKD. The V and J ends lost 6 bases and 2 bases respectively, with 11 bases between them. The CDR3 has 13 residues. For the CDR3, the DNA is TGTGCCATCAGGGGTGGGGATCCCTACGAGCAGTACTTC. The encoded protein is CAIRGGDPYEQYF.

The chain couples TRBV5-5 to TRBJ2-7; D not resolved. Germline values: CDR1 SGHKS, CDR2 YYEKEE (reference sequence). This CDR3 contains 13 residues. Trimming cost V 1 base and J 2 bases, with 7 bases left between them. CDR3 sequence (DNA): TGTGCCAGCAGCTTGTATAGTCCCTACGAGCAGTACTTC. Amino acid sequence: CASSLYSPYEQYF.

The chain joins TRBV30 to TRBJ2-5; 14 bases align to TRBD2. Germline V gene lookup returns CDR1 GTSNPN and CDR2 SVGIG (reference sequence). The junction had 1 base not matched to a gene; V was cut back by 0 bases and J by 4 bases. The CDR3 extends over 15 amino acids. This CDR3 reads CAWSVGLAGGETQYF. Here the CDR3 DNA reads TGTGCCTGGAGTGTCGGACTAGCGGGAGGAGAGACCCAGTACTTC. Full variable domain (remainder filled in from reference TRBV30 and TRBJ2-5): SQTIHQWPATLVQPVGSPLSLECTVEGTSNPNLYWYRQAAGRGLQLLFYSVGIGQISSEVPQNLSASRPQDRQFILSSKKLLLSDSGFYLCAWSVGLAGGETQYFGPGTRLLVL.

The chain links TRBV5-1 to TRBJ1-2; D may be TRBD1 (5 bases). The CDR3 is 17 residues long. V lost 0 bases and J lost 6, with 21 bases in between. Looked up from germline, CDR1 is SGHRS and CDR2 is YFSETQ. CDR3 loop: CASSLDFNPTVVDGYTF. CDR3 DNA: TGCGCCAGCAGCTTGGACTTTAACCCGACAGTCGTCGATGGCTACACCTTC.

The CDR3: CAWSDTPRNPFF. The CDR3, as DNA: TGTGCCTGGAGCGATACTCCTAGAAACCCATTCTTC. This chain uses TRBV30 with TRBJ2-1; D remains unclear. In germline, CDR1 is GTSNPN, CDR2 SVGIG (reference sequence). CDR3 length equals 12 residues. Trimming left V 3 bases short and J 16 bases short, with 19 bases between.

The chain carries TRBV30 and TRBJ2-1; D is unclear. Per germline, CDR1 GTSNPN and CDR2 SVGIG (reference sequence). Trimming shortened V by 2 bases and J by 5 bases, and 10 bases separated the two germline ends. This CDR3 is 13 amino acids long. The CDR3: CAWSLVTDNEQFF. The CDR3 region has the DNA TGTGCCTGGAGTTTAGTCACTGACAATGAGCAGTTCTTC.

This clone was recorded only once. The chain recombines TRBV2 with TRBJ2-3; TRBD1 aligns across 9 bases. The V segment lost 5 bases and the J segment 5 bases; nucleotides outside the gene matches: 8. The CDR3 length is 15 residues. The germline CDR1 and CDR2 sequences are SNHLY and FYNNEI. CDR3 amino acids: CASSQQGAKGDTQYF. The CDR3 DNA reads TGTGCCAGCAGTCAACAGGGGGCGAAGGGAGATACGCAGTATTTT.

This sequence joins TRBV28 and TRBJ1-5, with D possibly being TRBD1 (6 bases). The CDR3 is 16 residues long. V gave up 5 bases and J gave up 1 base, with 15 bases separating them. The germline V gene has CDR1 MDHEN and CDR2 SYDVKM. The CDR3 DNA is TGTGCCAGCAGTCGCTTAGGGGGTCAGAGCAATCAGCCCCAGCATTTT. Its protein is CASSRLGGQSNQPQHF. Filled out from reference TRBV28 and TRBJ1-5, the complete variable domain reads DVKVTQSSRYLVKRTGEKVFLECVQDMDHENMFWYRQDPGLGLRLIYFSYDVKMKEKGDIPEGYSVSREKKERFSLILESASTNQTSMYLCASSRLGGQSNQPQHFGDGTRLSIL.

The chain carries TRBV28 and TRBJ1-2, with D maybe TRBD1 (5 bases). CDR3 length: 14 residues. Germline lookup yields CDR1 MDHEN and CDR2 SYDVKM. Trimming removed 5 bases from V and 8 bases from J, with 18 bases in between. The CDR3 DNA reads as TGTGCCAGCAGTCCCCATAACAGGAGAGGAGGCTACACCTTC. Translation gives CASSPHNRRGGYTF.

The J gene is TRBJ2-7, the V gene TRBV28; D is uncertain. Germline V gene lookup returns CDR1 MDHEN and CDR2 SYDVKM. The CDR3 has 14 residues. Trimming left V 3 bases short and J 6 bases short, with 15 bases between. The CDR3 nucleotides are TGTGCCAGCAGTTTCACCAATGGCGCGAGCGAGCAGTACTTC. Residues: CASSFTNGASEQYF.

The gene calls are TRBV5-1 and TRBJ2-5; 12 bases map to TRBD2. V was pared by 2 bases and J by 9 bases, with 20 bases of the junction left unmatched. CDR3 size: 19 residues. Germline lookup yields CDR1 SGHRS and CDR2 YFSETQ. This CDR3 is CASSFKTGTSGSLRGAQYF. DNA for the CDR3: TGCGCCAGCAGCTTCAAAACCGGGACTAGCGGGTCCTTGCGGGGGGCCCAGTACTTC.

V gene TRBV4-2 combines with J gene TRBJ2-3, with 8 bases that match TRBD2. The CDR3 loop spans 19 amino acids. In germline, CDR1 is LGHNA, CDR2 YNFKEQ. Trimming at V came to 2 bases and at J to 0 bases, leaving 13 bases not matched to a gene. The CDR3 protein is CASSQRLAGPWTSTDTQYF. The CDR3 DNA reads as TGTGCCAGCAGCCAAAGGCTAGCGGGCCCCTGGACCAGCACAGATACGCAGTATTTT.

CDR3: CASSEYGRGGGRTEAFF. The CDR3 nucleotides read TGTGCCAGCAGTGAATATGGTAGAGGGGGAGGGCGCACTGAAGCTTTCTTT. This chain connects TRBV25-1 to TRBJ1-1; possibly TRBD1 for D (6 bases). Trimming cost V 0 bases and J 4 bases, with 18 bases left between them. This CDR3 has 17 amino acids. CDR1 is MGHDK, CDR2 SYGVNS, per germline.

This clone was found once. The chain's CDR3 is CSVRSGGLEQFF. CDR3 DNA sequence: TGCAGCGTTCGCTCGGGGGGACTAGAGCAGTTCTTC. The rearrangement uses TRBV29-1 and TRBJ2-1; TRBD2 agrees at 7 bases. Trimming took 5 bases from V and 10 from J; bases not matched to a gene: 8. Germline assignment: CDR1 SQVTM and CDR2 ANQGSEA. This CDR3 contains 12 residues.

V and J are TRBV19 and TRBJ2-7; D might be TRBD2 (6 bases). The CDR3 is 15 amino acids. Looked up from germline, CDR1 is LNHDA and CDR2 is SQIVND (reference sequence). V was trimmed by 5 bases and J by 3 bases, leaving 17 bases between them. The CDR3 is CASSVSSVRSYEQYF. DNA of the CDR3: TGTGCCAGTAGTGTCTCTAGCGTCCGAAGCTACGAGCAGTACTTC.

The chain is built from TRBV6-6 and TRBJ1-1; D perhaps matches TRBD1 (5 bases). Germline V gene lookup returns CDR1 MNHNY and CDR2 SVGAGI (reference sequence). V lost 7 bases and J lost 2, with 11 bases in between. This CDR3 contains 13 residues. Here the CDR3 reads CASTMTANTEAFF. DNA for the CDR3: TGTGCCAGCACCATGACAGCAAACACTGAAGCTTTCTTT.

The CDR3 bases are TGTGCCACTACTCCCGGGACAGGGGCGGGATATGGCTACACCTTC. This gives the protein CATTPGTGAGYGYTF. The genes are TRBV19 and TRBJ1-2; TRBD1 matches at 10 bases. The germline V gene encodes CDR1 LNHDA and CDR2 SQIVND (reference sequence). This CDR3 is built from 15 residues. Germline trimming cut 10 bases from V and 5 bases from J; bases unmatched to any gene: 13.